These 10 T cell receptor beta chains originate from one sample sequenced in a study of T cell repertoires in ileal Crohn's disease. Profiling relied on immunoSEQ multiplex PCR, and the TCRdb table lists in-frame clones only, not all of them. The table lists 6,000 or so clones, more than 70% of them singletons. The sequenced material came from ileal tissue. Every receptor here comes from an adult with Crohn's disease.

This chain links TRBV5-1 with TRBJ2-2; D possibly corresponds to TRBD1 (6 bases). V lost 0 bases and J lost 3, with 12 bases in between. CDR3 length: 16 residues. The germline V gene has CDR1 SGHRS and CDR2 YFSETQ. This CDR3 reads CASSLGGRGYTGELFF. The DNA for the CDR3 is TGCGCCAGCAGCTTGGGCGGCAGGGGTTACACCGGGGAGCTGTTTTTT.

This clone appeared a single time. This chain connects TRBV19 to TRBJ1-2, with 7 bases fitting TRBD1. Germline V gives CDR1 LNHDA, CDR2 SQIVND (reference sequence). With V trimmed by 9 bases and J by 11 bases, 21 bases remained unmatched. CDR3 length equals 15 residues. CDR3 nucleotides: TGTGCCAGCAACCCATCCCCCCGGCAGGGGGGATGGTACACCTTC. It encodes CASNPSPRQGGWYTF.

The V and J genes are TRBV10-3 and TRBJ2-7, with 10 bases fitting TRBD2. From germline, CDR1 is ENHRY and CDR2 SYGVKD. The CDR3 has 18 residues. The J segment lost 3 bases and the V segment lost 2 bases, leaving 13 bases of the junction unmatched. The CDR3 coding sequence is TGTGCCATCAGTGAGACTCTAGCGGGAGCTTTAACGGGCTACGAGCAGTACTTC. Its translation: CAISETLAGALTGYEQYF.

This chain links TRBV7-9 with TRBJ1-5; no definite D call. Germline CDR1 and CDR2: SEHNR and FQNEAQ (reference sequence). This CDR3 is 12 amino acids long. Trimming pared 4 bases from V and 7 bases from J, leaving 8 bases between. The CDR3 protein is CASSSPLQPQHF. The CDR3 DNA is TGTGCCAGCAGCTCCCCGTTACAGCCCCAGCATTTT.

This clone occurred once. The chain is built from TRBV6-5 and TRBJ1-1; 7 bases map to TRBD1. Trimming cost V 6 bases and J 5 bases; bases outside gene matches: 12. The CDR3 covers 15 residues. Germline CDR1 is MNHEY and CDR2 is SVGAGI. The CDR3 nucleotides are TGTGCCAGCAGGGGGAGAAGGGGGCAATGGACTGAAGCTTTCTTT. It encodes CASRGRRGQWTEAFF.

CDR3 loop: CASRMTVNQPQHF. The DNA of the CDR3 is TGTGCCAGCAGGATGACAGTAAATCAGCCCCAGCATTTT. V is TRBV6-5 and J is TRBJ1-5; weak D call: TRBD1 (5 bases). The CDR3 is 13 residues long. V gave up 6 bases and J gave up 4 bases, with 10 bases separating them. Germline CDR1 MNHEY, CDR2 SVGAGI.

This chain joins TRBV6-1 and TRBJ1-5; 7 nucleotides line up with TRBD1. Trimming at V came to 1 base and at J to 5 bases, leaving 5 bases not matched to a gene. There are 15 residues in the CDR3. The germline V gene encodes CDR1 MNHNS and CDR2 SASEGT. The CDR3 reads CASSEDEGQYQPQHF. CDR3 DNA: TGTGCCAGCAGTGAAGATGAGGGACAGTATCAGCCCCAGCATTTT.

This chain links TRBV5-1 with TRBJ2-7; D not certain. Trimming stripped 0 bases from V and 0 bases from J, with 7 bases between. Germline loops: CDR1 SGHRS, CDR2 YFSETQ. This CDR3 spans 14 amino acids. The CDR3 loop reads CASSLGSVSYEQYF. CDR3 sequence (DNA): TGCGCCAGCAGCTTGGGGTCAGTCTCCTACGAGCAGTACTTC.

The chain joins TRBV5-1 to TRBJ1-1, with a tentative D call TRBD1 (6 bases). The germline V gene has CDR1 SGHRS and CDR2 YFSETQ. The CDR3 loop spans 15 amino acids. Trimming shortened V by 1 base and J by 1 base, and 11 bases separated the two germline ends. The CDR3 region is CASSLYRVGNTEAFF. The DNA of the CDR3 is TGCGCCAGCAGCTTGTACAGGGTGGGGAACACTGAAGCTTTCTTT.

The V and J genes are TRBV5-5 and TRBJ2-6; no clear D gene. There are 19 residues in the CDR3. Trimming cost V 0 bases and J 0 bases, with 16 bases left between them. Germline values: CDR1 SGHKS, CDR2 YYEKEE (reference sequence). The CDR3 coding sequence is TGTGCCAGCAGCTTGGCCTTAGGATGGTCAGGCTCTGGGGCCAACGTCCTGACTTTC. Translation: CASSLALGWSGSGANVLTF.